This T cell receptor (beta chain) was obtained from a study of CD8+ T cells in alopecia areata. Broader study findings: The study also sequences resident alphabeta T cells of normal skin in scalp samples. Scalp clonality, along with expanded CD8+ clones among the top 100, was significantly decreased by tofacitinib.

This clone showed up just a few times. As yet, its antigen is unknown. Extracted RNA was reverse transcribed into cDNA, the sequencing template. Method: immunoSEQ multiplex PCR; TCRdb's copy keeps in-frame clones and lacks some. This sample yields 100,000 or so clones, of which roughly 60% are seen a single time; approximately 16% belongs to the top ten. Treatment here: oral pan-JAK inhibitor, 5-10 mg twice daily. CDR3 length: 15 amino acids. V was trimmed by 0 bases and J by 5 bases, leaving 13 bases between them. Germline lookup yields CDR1 MNHEY and CDR2 SVGAGI. Sequencing was performed on CD8+ T cells sorted from blood, taken between weeks 55 and 65, from a patient treated with tofacitinib. The chain has TRBV6-5 and TRBJ2-5; D ambiguous. This receptor was taken from a human donor with alopecia areata. The CDR3 loop reads CASSYSYRSRETQYF. The CDR3 bases are TGTGCCAGCAGTTACTCGTACAGAAGTAGGGAGACCCAGTACTTC.